These T cell receptor beta chains were read from a single sample in a study of quantifying T cell responses using KT2 cells. Using its own MiXCR run on the UMI-ligation and nested PCR reads, TCRdb lists one record per CDR3 protein. The data hold 39,000 or so distinct CDR3 sequences, with more than 15% observed a single time. Sample: PBMCs spiked with cells of the T cell clone KT2. The source is a human donor. CDR3s include the opening cysteine and the closing phenylalanine or tryptophan. D genes are given only for firm matches. The size of a clone is reported for some rows only, either as once, few or many, or as a class for expanded clones.

>few|.|TRBV5-1|TRBJ2-2
TGCGCCAGCAGCTTGCGGACAGAGAACACCGGGGAGCTGTTTTTT
CASSLRTENTGELFF
>.|.|TRBV20-1|TRBJ2-3
TGCAGTCCTAAGCCGGGCAAAACTAGCACAGATACGCAGTATTTT
CSPKPGKTSTDTQYF
>once|.|TRBV3-1|TRBJ1-5
TGTGCCAGCAGCCCGGGACCTTGGGGCAATCAGCCCCAGCATTTT
CASSPGPWGNQPQHF
>.|TRBD1|TRBV12-3/TRBV12-4|TRBJ2-7
TGTGCCAGCAGTTTCCAGGGGGCGGACTACGAGCAGTACTTC
CASSFQGADYEQYF
>many|.|TRBV10-3|TRBJ2-6
TGTGCCATCAGTGACCCTGGGTTCCCCGCTGGGGCCAACGTCCTGACTTTC
CAISDPGFPAGANVLTF
>many|.|TRBV5-4|TRBJ1-2
TGTGCCAGCAGCCTAGGGGCCTCCCAATATGGCTACACCTTC
CASSLGASQYGYTF
>few|.|TRBV6-2/TRBV6-3|TRBJ2-5
TGTGCCAGCAGTCCAATAAGCCGACTAGAGAAAGAGACCCAGTACTTC
CASSPISRLEKETQYF
>many|TRBD2|TRBV2|TRBJ2-3
TGTGCCAGCACCGCGGGGGGTACGCAGTATTTT
CASTAGGTQYF
>few|TRBD1|TRBV5-1|TRBJ2-1
TGCGCCAGCAGGGTCGGGACAGGCAGCGATGAGCAGTTCTTC
CASRVGTGSDEQFF
>.|.|TRBV20-1|TRBJ2-1
TGCAGTGCTAGAGATAGTAGACAGCGGATCACTGAGCAGTTCTTC
CSARDSRQRITEQFF
>.|.|TRBV7-9|TRBJ2-3
TGTGCCAGCAGCCCTCAAAATACGCAGTATTTT
CASSPQNTQYF
>.|.|TRBV27|TRBJ1-1
TGTGCCAGCAGTCCCCGGACACTGAACACTGAAGCTTTCTTT
CASSPRTLNTEAFF
>few|.|TRBV27|TRBJ1-1
TGTGCCAGCAGTCCCCAACCAGGGGTCACTGAAGCTTTCTTT
CASSPQPGVTEAFF